The 8 T cell receptor beta chains in this list originate from one sample, sequenced in a study of cytomegalovirus exposure and HLA in healthy donors. Primers included in the PCR were 60 Vbeta and 13 Jbeta primers. Assay: immunoSEQ multiplex PCR; the TCRdb copy retains only in-frame clones and omits some. The table lists about 160,000 clones, roughly 80% of them singletons. The sequenced sample consisted of PBMCs. The source is a man aged 45-65 years in good health and CMV-seropositive.

The chain has TRBV5-4 and TRBJ2-7; TRBD1 is a possible D gene (5 bases). CDR1 and CDR2 (germline): SGHNT, YYREEE (reference sequence). V dropped 2 bases and J dropped 4 bases, with 10 bases sitting between them. The CDR3 runs 13 residues. CDR3 amino acids: CASSFSGKYEQYF. For the CDR3, the DNA is TGTGCCAGCAGCTTTTCAGGGAAGTACGAGCAGTACTTC.

The J gene is TRBJ2-5, the V gene TRBV9, with 9 positions matching TRBD2. Trimming at V came to 4 bases and at J to 10 bases, leaving 17 bases not matched to a gene. The length of the CDR3 is 16 residues. CDR1 is SGDLS and CDR2 is YYNGEE in the germline V gene. The CDR3 region is CASSPSSGGGSGDQYF. DNA of the CDR3: TGTGCCAGCAGCCCTAGTAGCGGGGGCGGTTCGGGCGACCAGTACTTC.

Concerning this clone itself: At one end, the junction sequence differs from germline, possibly due to a read error. The J gene is TRBJ1-1, the V gene TRBV28; 7 nucleotides agree with TRBD1. Per the germline V gene, CDR1 is MDHEN and CDR2 is SYDVKM. The CDR3 length is 13 residues. CDR3: CASSLPDRTEAFF. DNA for the CDR3: TGTGCTAGCAGCCTCCCGGACAGGACTGAAGCTTTCTTT.

V is TRBV5-1 and J is TRBJ1-3; tentative D call: TRBD1 (6 bases). The CDR3 has 16 residues. The V gene's germline CDR1 is SGHRS and CDR2 YFSETQ. The V and J ends lost 0 bases and 2 bases respectively, with 12 bases between them. The CDR3 protein is CASSLGDTKAGNTIYF. DNA of the CDR3: TGCGCCAGCAGCTTGGGGGACACTAAAGCTGGAAACACCATATATTTT.

This clone was seen just once. This sequence joins TRBV7-2 and TRBJ1-5; D unclear. Germline V lookup: CDR1 SGHTA, CDR2 FQGNSA. Trimming took 3 bases from V and 7 from J, leaving 19 bases between them. This CDR3 contains 16 residues. The CDR3 spells CASSLGPQAPGQPQHF. In nucleotides, the CDR3 is TGTGCCAGCAGCTTGGGCCCCCAAGCCCCGGGGCAGCCCCAGCATTTT.

This chain uses TRBV7-6 with TRBJ1-6; D remains ambiguous. The CDR3 consists of 14 residues. Germline CDR1 SGHVS, CDR2 FNYEAQ. Trimming took 1 base from V and 7 from J, leaving 8 bases between them. CDR3 in DNA: TGTGCCAGCAGCTTAGACGGTTTCAATTCACCCCTCCACTTT. It codes for CASSLDGFNSPLHF.

This chain connects TRBV7-2 to TRBJ1-2; the D gene is possibly TRBD1 (6 bases). CDR1 and CDR2 (germline): SGHTA, FQGNSA. The V end lost 2 bases, the J end lost 7 bases, and 11 bases lay between the germline ends. The CDR3 covers 13 residues. CDR3 DNA: TGTGCCAGCAGCTTACCAGGGGTAGGTGGCTACACCTTC. Its protein is CASSLPGVGGYTF.

This clone was seen just once. The rearrangement uses TRBV7-9 and TRBJ2-7; 9 nucleotides align to TRBD1. Germline lookup yields CDR1 SEHNR and CDR2 FQNEAQ (reference sequence). The V gene end was trimmed by 5 bases and the J gene end by 6 bases; junction bases not matched to a gene: 8. The CDR3 runs 14 residues. The CDR3 DNA reads as TGTGCCAGCAGCCCCACGGGACAGGGCGGCGAGCAGTACTTC. Its protein product is CASSPTGQGGEQYF.